The 3 T cell receptor beta chains given below trace back to one sample, sequenced in a study of T-cell reconstitution after alpha-beta-depleted transplantation in children. Unique molecular identifiers featured in how the TCRbeta library was prepared. TCRdb re-derived calls from the PCR reads in MiXCR, one entry per CDR3 protein. The repertoire holds roughly 590,000 distinct CDR3 sequences, with roughly 17% as singletons. The specimen was PBMCs from the stem cell graft donor, collected from the stem cell graft. Every receptor here comes from a human donor who donated a stem cell graft to a child with acute myeloid leukemia.

This clonotype appeared a few times. This rearrangement joins TRBV29-1 to TRBJ2-7; D is unresolved. There are 14 residues in the CDR3. V was pared by 3 bases and J by 0 bases, with 12 bases between. Germline CDR1 is SQVTM and CDR2 is ANQGSEA. In DNA, the CDR3 is TGCAGCGTTGATAAAGGGCAGAGCTCCTACGAGCAGTACTTC. Amino acids: CSVDKGQSSYEQYF.

This clonotype was observed many times. The chain links TRBV7-2 to TRBJ2-3; TRBD2 matches 15 bases. The CDR3 contains 16 residues. Trimming took 5 bases from V and 4 from J; bases not matched to a gene: 4. Per germline, CDR1 SGHTA and CDR2 FQGNSA. The CDR3 DNA reads as TGTGCCAGCAGCGGGCGGACTAGCGGGGGGGCAGATACGCAGTATTTT. Protein sequence: CASSGRTSGGADTQYF.

This clonotype occurred many times. V and J are TRBV9 and TRBJ2-5, with 7 bases identical to TRBD2. Germline V gene sequence: CDR1 SGDLS, CDR2 YYNGEE. With 0 bases clipped from V and 1 base from J, the junction kept 3 bases outside the gene matches. The CDR3 spans 15 residues. The CDR3 here is CASSVGASGQETQYF. In nucleotides, the CDR3 is TGTGCCAGCAGCGTAGGGGCTAGCGGCCAAGAGACCCAGTACTTC.